This TCR beta chain was sequenced in a study of cytomegalovirus exposure and HLA in healthy donors. Notes on the study in general: Later on, an analysis found that several of the most significant clusters appeared to be linked to common viral pathogens, which included parvovirus B19. When analyzed later, a missense DCLRE1C variant was found to be linked to TCR beta V- and J-gene trimming. Researchers counted 180 or so TCR beta chains as cytomegalovirus-associated.

About this clone itself: Its antigen is currently unknown.

With 60 Vbeta and 13 Jbeta primers, the PCR was carried out. Generated by immunoSEQ multiplex PCR, the TCRdb table keeps only in-frame clones and is missing some. The data show about 160,000 clones, with 75% to 90% seen just once and about 2.1% held by the top ten. Input material: PBMCs. The TCR was taken from a young woman in good health and CMV-seronegative.

CDR3 sequence reads: CASTDSKKEKLFF. CDR3 nucleotides: TGTGCCAGCACGGACAGCAAAAAAGAAAAACTGTTTTTT. The rearrangement joins TRBV28 to TRBJ1-4; TRBD1 is a possible D gene (6 bases). Germline V gene lookup returns CDR1 MDHEN and CDR2 SYDVKM. Trimming took 7 bases from V and 8 from J, leaving 14 bases between them. The CDR3 extends over 13 amino acids.